This record covers a single T cell receptor beta chain. These data are taken from a study of response to subunit inactivated influenza vaccine. From germline, CDR1 is ENHRY and CDR2 SYGVKD. Between the trimmed V and J ends, which lost 3 bases and 0 bases, there was a span of 13 bases. This CDR3 has 16 amino acids. TCRdb redid the calling of the RT-PCR reads with MiXCR, one entry per CDR3 protein. The sample records hundreds of thousands of distinct CDR3 sequences, under 20% being singletons. The receptor's source is a man aged 50-60 years who received an inactivated influenza vaccine. The V and J genes are TRBV10-3 and TRBJ2-3; the D gene could be TRBD1 or TRBD2 (5 bases each). The specimen comprised PBMCs from blood, sampled about 5 days after vaccination. The CDR3 sequence is CAISDRGPSSTDTQYF. The CDR3 coding sequence is TGTGCCATCAGTGACCGGGGCCCTTCTAGCACAGATACGCAGTATTTT.